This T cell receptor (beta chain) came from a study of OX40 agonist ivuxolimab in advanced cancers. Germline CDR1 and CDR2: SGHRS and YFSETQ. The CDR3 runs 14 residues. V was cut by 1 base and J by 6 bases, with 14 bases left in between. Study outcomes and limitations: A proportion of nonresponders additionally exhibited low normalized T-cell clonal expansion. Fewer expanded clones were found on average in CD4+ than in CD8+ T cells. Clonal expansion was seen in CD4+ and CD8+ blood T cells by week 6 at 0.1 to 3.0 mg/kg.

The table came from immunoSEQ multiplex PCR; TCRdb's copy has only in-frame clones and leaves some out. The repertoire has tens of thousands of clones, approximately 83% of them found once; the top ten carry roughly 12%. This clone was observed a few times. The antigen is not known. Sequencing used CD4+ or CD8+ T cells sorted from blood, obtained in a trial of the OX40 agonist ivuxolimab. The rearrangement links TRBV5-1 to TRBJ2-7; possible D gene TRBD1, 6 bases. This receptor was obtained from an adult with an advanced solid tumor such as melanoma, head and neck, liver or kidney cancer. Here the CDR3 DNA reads TGCGCCAGCAGCTTGAGTGCAGGGGCCGGCGAGCAGTACTTC. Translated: CASSLSAGAGEQYF. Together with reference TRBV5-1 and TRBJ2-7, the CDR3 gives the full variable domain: KAGVTQTPRYLIKTRGQQVTLSCSPISGHRSVSWYQQTPGQGLQFLFEYFSETQRNKGNFPGRFSGRQFSNSRSEMNVSTLELGDSALYLCASSLSAGAGEQYFGPGTRLTVT.